This TCR beta chain was recovered during a study of shared clonotypes between healthy human individuals. Trimming left V 6 bases short and J 0 bases short, with 14 bases between. Germline V lookup: CDR1 ENHRY, CDR2 SYGVKD. There are 15 residues in the CDR3. Comment on this clone: No antigen is known for it.

Study donors comprised healthy, HIV-negative adults devoid of recent acute infection or vaccination. Negatively enriched CD4+ T cells were divided by CD45RA into naive and memory. Libraries were prepared by immunoSEQ multiplex PCR; TCRdb keeps only in-frame clonotypes and omits some of them. The sample comprises 300,000 to 400,000 clones, roughly 70% of which are singletons, and approximately 10% rests with the top ten. Study-wide results and caveats: When naive CD4 clonotypes were compared across several donors, about 4.9% were shared. Despite large depth, rarefaction showed incomplete sorted-subset sequencing.

This rearrangement joins TRBV10-3 to TRBJ1-2, with D unresolved. Sequencing was performed on memory CD4+ T cells sorted from blood. The subset was: CD45RA-negative fraction. This sequence originates from a man aged 25-45 years in good health. The CDR3: CAIRPSGRSNYGYTF. CDR3 sequence (DNA): TGTGCCATCAGACCGAGTGGAAGGTCTAACTATGGCTACACCTTC.